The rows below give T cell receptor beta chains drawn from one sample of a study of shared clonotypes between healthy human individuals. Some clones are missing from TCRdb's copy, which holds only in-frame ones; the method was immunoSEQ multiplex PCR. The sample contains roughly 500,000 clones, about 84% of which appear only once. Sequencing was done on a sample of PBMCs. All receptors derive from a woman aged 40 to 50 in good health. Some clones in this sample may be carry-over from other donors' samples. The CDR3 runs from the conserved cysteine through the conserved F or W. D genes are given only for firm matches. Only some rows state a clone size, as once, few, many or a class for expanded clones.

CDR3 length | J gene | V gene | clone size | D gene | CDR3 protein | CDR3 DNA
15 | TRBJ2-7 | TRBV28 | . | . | CASSSWGTGSYEQYF | TGTGCCAGCAGTTCTTGGGGAACGGGATCCTACGAGCAGTACTTC
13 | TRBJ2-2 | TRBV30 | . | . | CAWSVVPAGELFF | TGTGCCTGGAGTGTAGTGCCGGCCGGGGAGCTGTTTTTT
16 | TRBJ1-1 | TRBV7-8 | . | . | CASSPFGGQGDTEAFF | TGTGCCAGCAGCCCGTTCGGGGGGCAAGGGGACACTGAAGCTTTCTTT
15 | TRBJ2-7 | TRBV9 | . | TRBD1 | CASSPPGQGSYEQYF | TGTGCCAGCAGCCCCCCTGGACAGGGGTCCTACGAGCAGTACTTC
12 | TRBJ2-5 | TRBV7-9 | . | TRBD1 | CASRDRVETQYF | TGTGCCAGCCGGGACAGGGTTGAGACCCAGTACTTC
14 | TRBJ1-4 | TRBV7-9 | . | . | CASSFTGEDEKLFF | TGTGCCAGCAGCTTTACGGGGGAGGATGAAAAACTGTTTTTT
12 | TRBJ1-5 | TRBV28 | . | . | CASSLRGQPQHF | TGTGCCAGCAGTTTAAGGGGCCAGCCCCAGCATTTT
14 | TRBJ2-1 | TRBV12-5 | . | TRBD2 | CASGSGTSGAGQFF | TGTGCTAGTGGTTCGGGGACTAGCGGCGCGGGACAGTTCTTC
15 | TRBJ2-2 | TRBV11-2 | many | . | CASSTTYPNTGELFF | TGTGCCAGCAGCACCACTTACCCGAACACCGGGGAGCTGTTTTTT
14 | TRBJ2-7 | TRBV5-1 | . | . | CASSLYGGEYEQYF | TGCGCCAGCAGCTTGTACGGGGGTGAGTACGAGCAGTACTTC